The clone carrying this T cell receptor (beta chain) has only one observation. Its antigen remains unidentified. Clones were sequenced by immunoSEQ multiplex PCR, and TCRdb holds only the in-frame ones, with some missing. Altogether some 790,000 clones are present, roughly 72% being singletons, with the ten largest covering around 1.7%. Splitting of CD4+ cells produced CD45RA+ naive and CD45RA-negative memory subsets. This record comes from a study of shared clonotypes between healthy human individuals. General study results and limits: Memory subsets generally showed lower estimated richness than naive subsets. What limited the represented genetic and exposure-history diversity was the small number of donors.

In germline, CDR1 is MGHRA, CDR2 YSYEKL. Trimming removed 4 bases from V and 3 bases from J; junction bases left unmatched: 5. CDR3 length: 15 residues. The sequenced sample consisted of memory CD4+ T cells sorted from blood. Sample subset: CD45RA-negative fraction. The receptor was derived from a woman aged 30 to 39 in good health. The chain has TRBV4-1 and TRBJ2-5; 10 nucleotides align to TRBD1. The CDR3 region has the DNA TGCGCCAGCAGCCGGACCGGGACAGGGGAAGAGACCCAGTACTTC. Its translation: CASSRTGTGEETQYF.